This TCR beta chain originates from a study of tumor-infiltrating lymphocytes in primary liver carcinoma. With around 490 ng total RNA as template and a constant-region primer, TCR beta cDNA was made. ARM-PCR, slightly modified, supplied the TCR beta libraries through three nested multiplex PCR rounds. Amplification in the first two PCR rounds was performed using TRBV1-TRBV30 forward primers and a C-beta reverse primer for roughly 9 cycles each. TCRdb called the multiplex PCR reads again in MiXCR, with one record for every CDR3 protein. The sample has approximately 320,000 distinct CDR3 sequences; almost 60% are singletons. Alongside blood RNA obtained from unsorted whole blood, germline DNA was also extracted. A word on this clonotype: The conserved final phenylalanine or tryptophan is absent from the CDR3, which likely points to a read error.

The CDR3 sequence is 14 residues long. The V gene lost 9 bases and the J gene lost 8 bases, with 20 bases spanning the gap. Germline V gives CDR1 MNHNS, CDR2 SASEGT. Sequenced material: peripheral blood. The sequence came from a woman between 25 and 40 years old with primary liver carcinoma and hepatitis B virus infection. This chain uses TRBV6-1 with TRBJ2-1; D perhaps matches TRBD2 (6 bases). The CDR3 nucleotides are TGTGCCAGGAGCCCGGTGACTAGAGGGCATGAGCAGTTCTTA. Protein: CARSPVTRGHEQFL.